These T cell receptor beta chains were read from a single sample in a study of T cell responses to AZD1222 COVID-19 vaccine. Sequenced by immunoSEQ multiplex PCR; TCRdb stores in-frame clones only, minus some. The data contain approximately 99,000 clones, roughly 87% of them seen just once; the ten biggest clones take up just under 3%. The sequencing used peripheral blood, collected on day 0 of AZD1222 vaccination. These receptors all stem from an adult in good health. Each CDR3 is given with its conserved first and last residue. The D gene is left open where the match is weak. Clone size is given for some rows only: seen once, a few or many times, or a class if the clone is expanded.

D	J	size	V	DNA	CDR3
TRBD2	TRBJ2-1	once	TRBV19	TGTGCCAGTAGTCCCCCGGGGGGTTTCAATGAGCAGTTCTTC	CASSPPGGFNEQFF
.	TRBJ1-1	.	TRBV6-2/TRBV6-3	TGTGCCAGCAGTTACTCCGGTCATGACCCATTTCATTTCGACACTGAAGCTTTCTTT	CASSYSGHDPFHFDTEAFF
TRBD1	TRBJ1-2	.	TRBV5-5	TGTGCCAGCAGCGACGGACAGGGGGCCGCCTGGATTTATGGCTACACCTTC	CASSDGQGAAWIYGYTF
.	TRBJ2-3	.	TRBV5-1	TGCGCCAACCCAGATACGCAGTATTTT	CANPDTQYF
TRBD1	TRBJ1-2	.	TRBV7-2	TGTGCCAGCAGCTCACCCGGGACAGTGATAAACTATGGCTACACCTTC	CASSSPGTVINYGYTF
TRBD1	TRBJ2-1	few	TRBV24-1	TGTGCCACCAGTGAGAAAGGACAGGGGTTTTACAATGAGCAGTTCTTC	CATSEKGQGFYNEQFF
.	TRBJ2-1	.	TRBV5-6	TGTGCCAGCAGCTTGGATAGGCAGATAATATACAATGAGCAGTTCTTC	CASSLDRQIIYNEQFF
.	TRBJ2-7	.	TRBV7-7	TGTGCTAGCAGCTATGACAGGACCGGCTACTACGAGCAGTACTTC	CASSYDRTGYYEQYF
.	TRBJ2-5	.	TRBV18	TGTGCCAGCTCAAGCACCGGGACAAGCGAGACCCAGTACTTC	CASSSTGTSETQYF
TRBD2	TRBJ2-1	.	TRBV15	TGTGCCACCAGCGACGGGACTAGCGGGAGGCCCTACAATGAGCAGTTCTTC	CATSDGTSGRPYNEQFF
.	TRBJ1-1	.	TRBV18	TGTGCCAGCTCACCCCCCGCGTTGGGGGCTGAAGCTTTCTTT	CASSPPALGAEAFF
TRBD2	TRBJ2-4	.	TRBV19	TGTGCCAGTCGGGAGGGGCCTAAAAACATTCAGTACTTC	CASREGPKNIQYF
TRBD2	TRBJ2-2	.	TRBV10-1	TGCGCCAGTGTAGCGGGGGGTGGTGGGGAGCTGTTTTTT	CASVAGGGGELFF
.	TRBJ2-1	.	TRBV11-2	TGTGCGGTCATAGCCGGGGGCTCCTACAATGAGCAGTTCTTC	CAVIAGGSYNEQFF
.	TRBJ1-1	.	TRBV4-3	TGCGCCAGCAGCCAAGGGGGGCACACTGAAGCTTTCTTT	CASSQGGHTEAFF
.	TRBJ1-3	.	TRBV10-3	TGTGCCACCCGGACAGACTCTGGAAACACCATATATTTT	CATRTDSGNTIYF
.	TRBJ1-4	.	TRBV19	TGTGCCAGTAGTATAGCGCGAGGGCCTCGTGAAAAACTGTTTTTT	CASSIARGPREKLFF
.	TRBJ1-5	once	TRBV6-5	TGTGCCAGCAGTTTAACACAGGGAGTGGCCCAGCATTTT	CASSLTQGVAQHF
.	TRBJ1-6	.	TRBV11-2	TGTGCCAGCAGCTTAGACGGGAGGTCACCCCTCCACTTT	CASSLDGRSPLHF
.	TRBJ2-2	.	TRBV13	TGTGCCAGCAGCCCCCCTCTCGGGGATCAGGACACCGGGGAGCTGTTTTTT	CASSPPLGDQDTGELFF
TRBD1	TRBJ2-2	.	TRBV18	TGTGCCAGCTCACCAGTGACAGGGGGGCACACCGGGGAGCTGTTTTTT	CASSPVTGGHTGELFF
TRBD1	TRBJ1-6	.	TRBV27	TGTGCCAGCAGTTCCAGCAGGGGGGTGCATTCACCCCTCCACTTT	CASSSSRGVHSPLHF
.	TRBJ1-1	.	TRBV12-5	TGTGCTAGTGGTTTGGTATCGCGGGGCGGTTCGTACCCTCGCGTGGAGACAGGGAACACTGAAGCTTTCTTT	CASGLVSRGGSYPRVETGNTEAFF
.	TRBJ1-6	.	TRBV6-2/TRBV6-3	TGTGCCAGCAGCCCAGTCCGGAGAGATTCACCCCTCCACTTT	CASSPVRRDSPLHF
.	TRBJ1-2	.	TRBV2	TGTGCCAGCAGTGGGAGGCCATTTTATGGCTACACCTTC	CASSGRPFYGYTF
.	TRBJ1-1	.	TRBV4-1	TGCGCCAGCAGCCAAGATGTAGGCAGGGTGACTGAAGCTTTCTTT	CASSQDVGRVTEAFF
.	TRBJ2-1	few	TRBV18	TGTGCCAGCTCACTCAGGGTTTACGATGAGCAGTTCTTC	CASSLRVYDEQFF
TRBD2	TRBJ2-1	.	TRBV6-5	TGTGCCAGCAGTCGAGCGGGGTCCTACAATGAGCAGTTCTTC	CASSRAGSYNEQFF
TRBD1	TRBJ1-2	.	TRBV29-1	TGCAGCGTTGATGGGGGAGGACAGGGTGATGGCTACACCTTC	CSVDGGGQGDGYTF
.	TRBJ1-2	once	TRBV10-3	TGTGCCATCAGTGAAGGACGGACGAACTATGGCTACACCTTC	CAISEGRTNYGYTF
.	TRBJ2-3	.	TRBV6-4	TGTGCCAGCAGTGAAGCGGCCTCTAGCACAGATACGCAGTATTTT	CASSEAASSTDTQYF